This T cell receptor (beta chain) was identified in a study of T cell repertoires in cytomegalovirus infection. For the study at large: Indications came from public TCR beta signatures; they pointed to CMV infection and to a matching HLA type.

Trimming stripped 10 bases from V and 2 bases from J, with 5 bases between. The CDR3 runs to 10 residues. Germline V lookup: CDR1 MNHEY, CDR2 SVGEGT. Each CDR3 protein is one row after TCRdb ran MiXCR on the reads. The sample has 200,000 to 300,000 distinct CDR3 sequences; roughly an eighth are singletons. Study results and caveats: The ex vivo response was dominated by HLA-C-restricted CMV-specific TCR beta clonotypes. The cumulative frequency of public TCR beta families identified carriers of CMV plus the relevant HLA.

In its sample, this clonotype was seen a few times. Antigen: not known. This sequence joins TRBV6-2 or TRBV6-3 and TRBJ2-5; D gene unclear. Material: PBMCs. This receptor was obtained from a human donor in good health (CMV status not recorded). Some clones in this sample may be carry-over from other donors' samples. The CDR3 is CATLQETQYF. In nucleotides, the CDR3 is TGTGCCACCCTTCAAGAGACCCAGTACTTC.